This T cell receptor beta chain was found in a study of PD-1 blockade in mismatch repair-deficient tumors. Comment on this clone: Its target is not known.

V shed 2 bases and J shed 6 bases, with 14 bases lying between them. From germline, CDR1 is SGHAT and CDR2 FQNNGV. The CDR3 has 14 amino acids. This table comes from immunoSEQ multiplex PCR, and its TCRdb copy is limited to in-frame clones, with some not included. This sample carries 56,000 or so clones, 81% of them seen once, and the ten largest clones take about 8%. The TCR-sequenced patients were a few responders to pembrolizumab. Overall study findings and caveats: Tumor-resident clones, often absent from pretreatment blood, expanded after pembrolizumab and then contracted.

Sequencing was performed on peripheral blood, taken 20 weeks after starting pembrolizumab. The TCR sequence derives from an adult with mismatch repair-deficient cancer. V and J are TRBV11-2 and TRBJ2-7; D unresolved. Here the CDR3 DNA reads TGTGCCAGCAGCTTACAGATGGCCTGGGGCGAGCAGTACTTC. Its protein is CASSLQMAWGEQYF.